Included here is one T cell receptor beta chain sequence, with context. The antigen is undetermined. The data belong to a study of PD-1 blockade in classical Hodgkin lymphoma. Overall study: It was nivolumab at 3 mg/kg, given intravenously every 2 weeks, that patients received.

Assay used: immunoSEQ multiplex PCR; TCRdb lists only in-frame clones, some missing. The sample gives some 100,000 clones, about nine tenths of which show up once; 2.5% to 3.5% is in the top ten. The CDR3 sequence is 14 residues long. The V segment lost 8 bases and the J segment 4 bases; nucleotides outside the gene matches: 10. Germline CDR1 is SGHTA and CDR2 is FQGNSA. Every patient relapsed after autologous stem cell transplantation, and brentuximab vedotin exposure varied. Best overall response was complete response, partial response or progressive disease in these relapsed/refractory classical Hodgkin lymphoma patients. Whole-study findings and limits: Repertoire differences lack defined causes, possibly disease activity or prior therapy.

The TCR was taken from a human donor with classical Hodgkin lymphoma. The starting material was peripheral blood mononuclear cells (PBMCs), obtained at baseline. The chain has TRBV7-2 and TRBJ2-7, with 8 nucleotides matching TRBD2. CDR3 nucleotide sequence: TGTGCCAGCCAGCCACCAGCGGGAGTTTACGAGCAGTACTTC. It translates to CASQPPAGVYEQYF.